This T cell receptor beta chain was identified in a study of T-cell reconstitution after alpha-beta-depleted transplantation in children. Researchers prepared the TCRbeta library using unique molecular identifiers, the study reports. TCRdb called the PCR reads again in MiXCR, with one record for every CDR3 protein. The sample records about 600,000 distinct CDR3 sequences, under 12% being singletons. Germline CDR1 reads SQVTM; CDR2 reads ANQGSEA. The V and J ends lost 3 bases and 4 bases, in that order; junction bases with no gene match: 8. CDR3 length equals 14 residues. This clonotype was picked up a small number of times.

This chain connects TRBV29-1 to TRBJ1-1, with 7 bases lining up with TRBD1. The input for sequencing was PBMCs from the stem cell graft donor, taken from the stem cell graft. The sequence was collected from a human donor who donated a stem cell graft to a child with acute myeloid leukemia. CDR3 DNA sequence: TGCAGCGTTGAGGTCAGGGGGGGAGGCACTGAAGCTTTCTTT. It yields the protein CSVEVRGGGTEAFF. The full variable domain, in which reference TRBV29-1 and TRBJ1-1 provide the parts outside the CDR3, is SAVISQKPSRDICQRGTSLTIQCQVDSQVTMMFWYRQQPGQSLTLIATANQGSEATYESGFVIDKFPISRPNLTFSTLTVSNMSPEDSSIYLCSVEVRGGGTEAFFGQGTRLTVV.